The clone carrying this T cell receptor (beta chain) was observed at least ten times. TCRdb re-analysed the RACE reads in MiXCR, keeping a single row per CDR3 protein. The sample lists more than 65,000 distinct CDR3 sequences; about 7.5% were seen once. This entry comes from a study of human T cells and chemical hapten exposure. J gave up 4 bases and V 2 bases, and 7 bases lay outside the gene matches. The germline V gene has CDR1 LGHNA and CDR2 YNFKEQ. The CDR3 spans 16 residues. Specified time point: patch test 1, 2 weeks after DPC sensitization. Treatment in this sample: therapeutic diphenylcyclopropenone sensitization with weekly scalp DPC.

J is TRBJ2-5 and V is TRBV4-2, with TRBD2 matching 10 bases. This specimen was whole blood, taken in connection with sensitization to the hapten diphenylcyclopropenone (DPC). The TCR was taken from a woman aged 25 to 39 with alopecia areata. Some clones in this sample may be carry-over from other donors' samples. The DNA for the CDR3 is TGTGCCAGCAGCCAAAGAGTAGCGGGGGGTGTAGAGACCCAGTACTTC. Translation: CASSQRVAGGVETQYF.